Presented here are 12 T cell receptor beta chains from one specimen sequenced in a study of cytomegalovirus exposure and HLA in healthy donors (dated by TCRdb to about 2017). Library prep was done by the immunoSEQ multiplex PCR assay. For the multiplex PCR, a mixture combining 60 forward primers for TCR Vbeta segments and 13 reverse primers for TCR Jbeta segments was used. Drawn from immuneACCESS, this table holds only the in-frame rearrangements with V and J called that TCRdb kept. Clones are partly lost; checked studies trace under half to an unresolved V gene and leave the rest unexplained. The sample has over 110,000 clones on record, around 85% of them singletons. The ten biggest clones cover 8.8% of the sample. Source material: PBMCs. These receptors all stem from a woman aged 45-65 years in good health and CMV-seropositive.

This chain joins TRBV7-2 and TRBJ2-7, with D perhaps TRBD1 (6 bases). This CDR3 is 14 amino acids long. The germline V gene encodes CDR1 SGHTA and CDR2 FQGNSA. V lost 2 bases and J lost 1, with 9 bases in between. The CDR3 region is CASSLYRASYEQYF. CDR3 nucleotide sequence: TGTGCCAGCAGCTTATACAGGGCTTCCTACGAGCAGTACTTC.

This clone was seen just once. The chain uses TRBV28 and TRBJ2-5; maybe TRBD2 (5 bases). V was trimmed by 2 bases and J by 7 bases, leaving 11 bases between them. This CDR3 spans 13 amino acids. Per germline, CDR1 MDHEN and CDR2 SYDVKM. The CDR3 coding sequence is TGTGCCAGCAGTTTAACTCCGGCGGGGACCCAGTACTTC. Protein sequence: CASSLTPAGTQYF.

The genes are TRBV10-3 and TRBJ1-1, with TRBD1 matching over 9 bases. The CDR3 totals 14 residues. CDR1 and CDR2 from the germline V gene are ENHRY and SYGVKD. The J segment lost 0 bases and the V segment lost 7 bases, leaving 3 bases of the junction unmatched. The CDR3 sequence: CAITRDRVNTEAFF. CDR3 sequence (DNA): TGTGCCATCACCCGGGACAGGGTGAACACTGAAGCTTTCTTT.

The genes are TRBV6-5 and TRBJ1-2, with D unclear. Per the germline V gene, CDR1 is MNHEY and CDR2 is SVGAGI. Trimming cost V 8 bases and J 1 base, with 11 bases left between them. CDR3 length: 13 residues. The CDR3 here is CASAKRDNYGYTF. The CDR3 region has the DNA TGTGCCAGCGCTAAGCGGGATAACTATGGCTACACCTTC.

The chain couples TRBV19 to TRBJ1-1; TRBD1 agrees at 10 bases. The CDR3 is 15 amino acids. Germline V gene sequence: CDR1 LNHDA, CDR2 SQIVND (reference sequence). V shed 6 bases and J 6 bases; nucleotides not matched to a gene: 10. CDR3 residues: CASSIGDRGVAEAFF. For the CDR3, the DNA is TGTGCCAGTAGCATCGGGGACAGGGGTGTCGCTGAAGCTTTCTTT. Complete variable domain (other parts from reference TRBV19 and TRBJ1-1): DGGITQSPKYLFRKEGQNVTLSCEQNLNHDAMYWYRQDPGQGLRLIYYSQIVNDFQKGDIAEGYSVSREKKESFPLTVTSAQKNPTAFYLCASSIGDRGVAEAFFGQGTRLTVV.

This chain links TRBV2 with TRBJ1-1, with 8 bases lining up with TRBD1. The CDR3 covers 15 residues. J was trimmed by 1 base and V by 4 bases; bases with no gene match: 5. Germline lookup yields CDR1 SNHLY and CDR2 FYNNEI. CDR3 coding DNA: TGTGCCAGCAGTGCAGGGGGCGCATGGAACACTGAAGCTTTCTTT. Translated, it gives CASSAGGAWNTEAFF.

The rearrangement joins TRBV5-6 to TRBJ2-5, with TRBD2 as a possible D gene (6 bases). V was shortened by 1 base and J by 5 bases, with 18 bases between the two germline ends. The CDR3 is 16 residues long. Per the germline V gene, CDR1 is SGHDT and CDR2 is YYEEEE. The CDR3 bases are TGTGCCAGCAGCTTGATGGGGAGGCGGGGTGGGGAGACCCAGTACTTC. This gives the protein CASSLMGRRGGETQYF.

The rearrangement uses TRBV5-4 and TRBJ2-7, with a weak D call TRBD1 (6 bases). From germline, CDR1 is SGHNT and CDR2 YYREEE (reference sequence). V lost 0 bases, J lost 4 bases, and 11 bases lay in between. This CDR3 is 14 amino acids long. The CDR3 loop reads CASSLAQGLYEQYF. The CDR3 DNA sequence: TGTGCCAGCAGCTTGGCACAGGGATTATACGAGCAGTACTTC.

The CDR3 region has the DNA TGTGCCAGCAGCTTAGCCAGGTCGTACGAGCAGTACTTC. Protein: CASSLARSYEQYF. The genes are TRBV7-2 and TRBJ2-7; no definite D call. With 0 bases removed from V and 4 bases from J, the gap between germline ends came to 7 bases. The CDR3 extends over 13 amino acids. CDR1 is SGHTA and CDR2 is FQGNSA in the germline V gene.

The rearrangement joins TRBV29-1 to TRBJ1-5; 8 bases are shared with TRBD1. J gave up 4 bases and V 8 bases, and 4 bases lay outside the gene matches. Germline assignment: CDR1 SQVTM and CDR2 ANQGSEA. This CDR3 has 12 amino acids. CDR3 sequence: CSTGQGNQPQHF. For the CDR3, the DNA is TGCAGCACCGGACAGGGAAATCAGCCCCAGCATTTT.

The chain uses TRBV7-3 and TRBJ2-7; maybe TRBD2 (6 bases). Germline V lookup: CDR1 SGHTA, CDR2 FQGTGA. V shed 2 bases and J shed 7 bases, with 12 bases lying between them. This CDR3 has 13 residues. The CDR3 nucleotides read TGTGCCAGCAGCTTAGAGTCCGGGGGTGAGCAGTACTTC. Translated, it gives CASSLESGGEQYF.

The rearrangement uses TRBV7-2 and TRBJ2-5; 7 bases map to TRBD1. Germline V gene lookup returns CDR1 SGHTA and CDR2 FQGNSA. This CDR3 comprises 13 residues. After removal of 5 bases from V and 10 bases from J, the junction contained 10 bases not matched to a gene. The CDR3 DNA sequence: TGTGCCAGCAGCCAGACCCAGACAGGGAACCAGTACTTC. This codes for CASSQTQTGNQYF.